These T cell receptor beta chains were read from a single sample in a study of blood T cell repertoires in COVID-19. TCRdb keeps only in-frame clones here, not all; method: immunoSEQ multiplex PCR. The repertoire holds about 60,000 clones, approximately 85% seen once, with roughly 15% in the top ten. The sequenced material came from peripheral blood. These receptors were taken from a human donor in a cohort sampled during active COVID-19. The CDR3 runs from the conserved cysteine through the conserved F or W. The order of the fields is CDR3 length, D gene, J gene, V gene, clone size, CDR3 protein, CDR3 DNA. A D gene is named only where the DNA matches it firmly. Expanded clones are given a class, and other clones once, few, many or no size at all.

CDR3 length: 18
D gene: TRBD1
J gene: TRBJ2-6
V gene: TRBV5-1
clone size: NA
CDR3 protein: CASSPTGQGNTGANVLTF
CDR3 DNA: TGCGCCAGCAGCCCAACGGGACAGGGGAATACTGGGGCCAACGTCCTGACTTTC

CDR3 length: 17
D gene: NA
J gene: TRBJ1-4
V gene: TRBV19
clone size: NA
CDR3 protein: CASSIGDGRTTNEKLFF
CDR3 DNA: TGTGCCAGTAGTATAGGTGATGGCAGAACAACTAATGAAAAACTGTTTTTT

CDR3 length: 15
D gene: TRBD1
J gene: TRBJ1-5
V gene: TRBV28
clone size: NA
CDR3 protein: CASSFPGTGGQPQHF
CDR3 DNA: TGTGCCAGCAGTTTCCCCGGGACAGGGGGACAGCCCCAGCATTTT

CDR3 length: 15
D gene: TRBD1
J gene: TRBJ2-1
V gene: TRBV6-5
clone size: NA
CDR3 protein: CASSYQDRVDNEQFF
CDR3 DNA: TGTGCCAGCAGTTACCAGGACAGGGTCGACAATGAGCAGTTCTTC

CDR3 length: 11
D gene: NA
J gene: TRBJ2-7
V gene: TRBV2
clone size: NA
CDR3 protein: CASSPVYEQYF
CDR3 DNA: TGTGCCAGCAGTCCCGTCTACGAGCAGTACTTC

CDR3 length: 14
D gene: TRBD1
J gene: TRBJ1-5
V gene: TRBV27
clone size: NA
CDR3 protein: CASSLTGGIQPQHF
CDR3 DNA: TGTGCCAGCAGTTTAACAGGGGGCATTCAGCCCCAGCATTTT

CDR3 length: 17
D gene: NA
J gene: TRBJ1-1
V gene: TRBV5-8
clone size: NA
CDR3 protein: CASSLRGSPVMNTEAFF
CDR3 DNA: TGTGCCAGCAGCTTGCGGGGGTCCCCTGTGATGAACACTGAAGCTTTCTTT

CDR3 length: 13
D gene: NA
J gene: TRBJ1-1
V gene: TRBV29-1
clone size: NA
CDR3 protein: CSVDLQGNTEAFF
CDR3 DNA: TGCAGCGTTGACCTACAGGGGAACACTGAAGCTTTCTTT

CDR3 length: 14
D gene: TRBD2
J gene: TRBJ2-3
V gene: TRBV7-3
clone size: few
CDR3 protein: CASSPPGGTDTQYF
CDR3 DNA: TGTGCCAGCAGCCCCCCGGGGGGAACAGATACGCAGTATTTT

CDR3 length: 12
D gene: NA
J gene: TRBJ1-2
V gene: TRBV12-3/TRBV12-4
clone size: NA
CDR3 protein: CASSFGQYGYTF
CDR3 DNA: TGTGCCAGCAGTTTCGGACAGTATGGCTACACCTTC

CDR3 length: 11
D gene: NA
J gene: TRBJ2-7
V gene: TRBV12-2
clone size: NA
CDR3 protein: CASRLGGEQYF
CDR3 DNA: TGTGCAAGTCGCTTAGGAGGCGAGCAGTACTTC

CDR3 length: 12
D gene: NA
J gene: TRBJ1-3
V gene: TRBV7-6
clone size: NA
CDR3 protein: CASSLPGNTIYF
CDR3 DNA: TGTGCCAGCAGCCTACCCGGGAACACCATATATTTT

CDR3 length: 13
D gene: NA
J gene: TRBJ2-7
V gene: TRBV7-8
clone size: NA
CDR3 protein: CASSSTGIHEQYF
CDR3 DNA: TGTGCCAGCAGCTCAACGGGTATCCACGAGCAGTACTTC

CDR3 length: 15
D gene: TRBD1
J gene: TRBJ1-3
V gene: TRBV6-5
clone size: once
CDR3 protein: CASSLATGAGNTIYF
CDR3 DNA: TGTGCCAGCAGTCTGGCTACAGGGGCTGGAAACACCATATATTTT

CDR3 length: 14
D gene: TRBD1
J gene: TRBJ1-2
V gene: TRBV4-1
clone size: NA
CDR3 protein: CASSQDQGAKGYTF
CDR3 DNA: TGCGCCAGCAGCCAAGATCAGGGGGCGAAGGGCTACACCTTC

CDR3 length: 15
D gene: TRBD2
J gene: TRBJ2-1
V gene: TRBV6-5
clone size: NA
CDR3 protein: CASSYSGTSMNEQFF
CDR3 DNA: TGTGCCAGCAGTTACTCGGGGACTAGTATGAATGAGCAGTTCTTC

CDR3 length: 13
D gene: NA
J gene: TRBJ2-2
V gene: TRBV2
clone size: NA
CDR3 protein: CASSVSGVAELFF
CDR3 DNA: TGTGCCAGCAGTGTATCGGGGGTCGCGGAGCTGTTTTTT

CDR3 length: 14
D gene: NA
J gene: TRBJ2-7
V gene: TRBV5-1
clone size: NA
CDR3 protein: CASTPGTSTYEQYF
CDR3 DNA: TGCGCCAGCACCCCAGGGACTTCAACCTACGAGCAGTACTTC

CDR3 length: 16
D gene: TRBD2
J gene: TRBJ2-7
V gene: TRBV15
clone size: few
CDR3 protein: CATSRLAGTKAYEQYF
CDR3 DNA: TGTGCCACCAGCAGATTAGCGGGGACCAAGGCCTACGAGCAGTACTTC

CDR3 length: 16
D gene: TRBD1
J gene: TRBJ2-4
V gene: TRBV5-4
clone size: NA
CDR3 protein: CASSLARQGAIDIQYF
CDR3 DNA: TGTGCCAGCAGCTTGGCCCGACAGGGGGCTATAGACATTCAGTACTTC

CDR3 length: 14
D gene: TRBD1
J gene: TRBJ1-1
V gene: TRBV7-9
clone size: NA
CDR3 protein: CASSIQGGNTEAFF
CDR3 DNA: TGTGCCAGCAGCATACAGGGGGGGAACACTGAAGCTTTCTTT

CDR3 length: 16
D gene: NA
J gene: TRBJ2-3
V gene: TRBV12-5
clone size: NA
CDR3 protein: CASGPSRPPGTDTQYF
CDR3 DNA: TGTGCTAGTGGTCCCAGTCGCCCCCCCGGCACAGATACGCAGTATTTT

CDR3 length: 14
D gene: NA
J gene: TRBJ1-1
V gene: TRBV6-1
clone size: NA
CDR3 protein: CASSEGSIPTEAFF
CDR3 DNA: TGTGCCAGCAGTGAGGGTAGCATTCCCACTGAAGCTTTCTTT

CDR3 length: 14
D gene: NA
J gene: TRBJ1-1
V gene: TRBV7-8
clone size: NA
CDR3 protein: CASSLSRGNTEAFF
CDR3 DNA: TGTGCCAGCAGCTTATCCAGGGGGAACACTGAAGCTTTCTTT

CDR3 length: 15
D gene: TRBD1
J gene: TRBJ1-4
V gene: TRBV7-6
clone size: NA
CDR3 protein: CASSRRTGNNEKLFF
CDR3 DNA: TGTGCCAGCAGCCGAAGGACAGGGAATAATGAAAAACTGTTTTTT

CDR3 length: 18
D gene: NA
J gene: TRBJ1-3
V gene: TRBV27
clone size: NA
CDR3 protein: CASRPTFPDRFSGNTIYF
CDR3 DNA: TGTGCCAGCAGACCTACGTTCCCCGACAGGTTCTCTGGAAACACCATATATTTT

CDR3 length: 13
D gene: NA
J gene: TRBJ2-7
V gene: TRBV12-3/TRBV12-4
clone size: NA
CDR3 protein: CASRPRGAYEQYF
CDR3 DNA: TGTGCCAGCAGGCCCCGCGGGGCCTACGAGCAGTACTTC

CDR3 length: 15
D gene: TRBD1
J gene: TRBJ1-5
V gene: TRBV6-2/TRBV6-3
clone size: NA
CDR3 protein: CASSQDRGFNQPQHF
CDR3 DNA: TGTGCCAGCAGCCAGGACAGGGGATTCAATCAGCCCCAGCATTTT

CDR3 length: 14
D gene: NA
J gene: TRBJ1-1
V gene: TRBV7-9
clone size: few
CDR3 protein: CASSPRGMNTEAFF
CDR3 DNA: TGTGCCAGCAGCCCTAGGGGGATGAACACTGAAGCTTTCTTT

CDR3 length: 11
D gene: TRBD1
J gene: TRBJ2-3
V gene: TRBV10-3
clone size: NA
CDR3 protein: CAISEDRAQYF
CDR3 DNA: TGTGCCATCAGCGAAGACAGGGCGCAGTATTTT

CDR3 length: 15
D gene: NA
J gene: TRBJ1-5
V gene: TRBV6-2/TRBV6-3
clone size: NA
CDR3 protein: CASSRTVNSNQPQHF
CDR3 DNA: TGTGCCAGCAGCCGGACAGTAAATAGCAATCAGCCCCAGCATTTT

CDR3 length: 16
D gene: NA
J gene: TRBJ2-1
V gene: TRBV9
clone size: NA
CDR3 protein: CASSAQLPGQSNEQFF
CDR3 DNA: TGTGCCAGCAGTGCCCAGCTTCCGGGACAAAGCAATGAGCAGTTCTTC

CDR3 length: 11
D gene: TRBD2
J gene: TRBJ2-1
V gene: TRBV10-3
clone size: NA
CDR3 protein: CAAGEGTEQFF
CDR3 DNA: TGTGCCGCGGGGGAGGGCACTGAGCAGTTCTTC

CDR3 length: 13
D gene: NA
J gene: TRBJ1-6
V gene: TRBV2
clone size: NA
CDR3 protein: CASSDERDSPLHF
CDR3 DNA: TGTGCCAGCAGTGATGAGAGGGATTCACCCCTCCACTTT

CDR3 length: 19
D gene: NA
J gene: TRBJ2-3
V gene: TRBV24-1
clone size: NA
CDR3 protein: CATLRNRGKRERGTDTQYF
CDR3 DNA: TGTGCCACCTTACGCAACAGGGGAAAGCGGGAGAGGGGCACAGATACGCAGTATTTT

CDR3 length: 16
D gene: NA
J gene: TRBJ1-2
V gene: TRBV2
clone size: NA
CDR3 protein: CASIVTVIQNNYGYTF
CDR3 DNA: TGTGCCAGCATTGTTACCGTGATACAGAATAACTATGGCTACACCTTC

CDR3 length: 12
D gene: NA
J gene: TRBJ1-1
V gene: TRBV28
clone size: NA
CDR3 protein: CATGSQDTEAFF
CDR3 DNA: TGTGCCACTGGGTCACAGGACACTGAAGCTTTCTTT

CDR3 length: 13
D gene: NA
J gene: TRBJ1-1
V gene: TRBV28
clone size: once
CDR3 protein: CASSFRGNTEAFF
CDR3 DNA: TGTGCCAGCAGTTTCAGGGGGAACACTGAAGCTTTCTTT

CDR3 length: 12
D gene: NA
J gene: TRBJ1-5
V gene: TRBV12-3/TRBV12-4
clone size: NA
CDR3 protein: CASSPGRQPQHF
CDR3 DNA: TGTGCCAGCAGTCCCGGGAGGCAGCCCCAGCATTTT

CDR3 length: 16
D gene: TRBD1
J gene: TRBJ1-1
V gene: TRBV6-6
clone size: once
CDR3 protein: CASSPSTGTGNTEAFF
CDR3 DNA: TGTGCCAGCAGTCCGAGTACCGGGACAGGTAACACTGAAGCTTTCTTT

CDR3 length: 16
D gene: TRBD1
J gene: TRBJ2-1
V gene: TRBV6-1
clone size: NA
CDR3 protein: CASSEGRDRNWNEQFF
CDR3 DNA: TGTGCCAGCAGTGAAGGCCGGGACAGAAACTGGAATGAGCAGTTCTTC

CDR3 length: 17
D gene: TRBD2
J gene: TRBJ2-3
V gene: TRBV24-1
clone size: NA
CDR3 protein: CATLPGAGGSSTDTQYF
CDR3 DNA: TGTGCCACCTTGCCAGGGGCGGGGGGATCTAGCACAGATACGCAGTATTTT

CDR3 length: 13
D gene: NA
J gene: TRBJ1-5
V gene: TRBV27
clone size: once
CDR3 protein: CASSLSGRQPQHF
CDR3 DNA: TGTGCCAGCAGTTTATCAGGGAGACAGCCCCAGCATTTT

CDR3 length: 13
D gene: NA
J gene: TRBJ2-7
V gene: TRBV27
clone size: NA
CDR3 protein: CASSLDRFYEQYF
CDR3 DNA: TGTGCCAGCAGTTTAGACAGGTTCTACGAGCAGTACTTC

CDR3 length: 13
D gene: NA
J gene: TRBJ1-5
V gene: TRBV3-1/TRBV3-2
clone size: NA
CDR3 protein: CASSPRGGQPQHF
CDR3 DNA: TGTGCCAGCAGCCCCAGGGGAGGGCAGCCCCAGCATTTT

CDR3 length: 13
D gene: NA
J gene: TRBJ2-7
V gene: TRBV7-2
clone size: NA
CDR3 protein: CASSGGGRQGQYF
CDR3 DNA: TGTGCCAGCAGCGGCGGGGGGAGACAGGGGCAGTACTTC